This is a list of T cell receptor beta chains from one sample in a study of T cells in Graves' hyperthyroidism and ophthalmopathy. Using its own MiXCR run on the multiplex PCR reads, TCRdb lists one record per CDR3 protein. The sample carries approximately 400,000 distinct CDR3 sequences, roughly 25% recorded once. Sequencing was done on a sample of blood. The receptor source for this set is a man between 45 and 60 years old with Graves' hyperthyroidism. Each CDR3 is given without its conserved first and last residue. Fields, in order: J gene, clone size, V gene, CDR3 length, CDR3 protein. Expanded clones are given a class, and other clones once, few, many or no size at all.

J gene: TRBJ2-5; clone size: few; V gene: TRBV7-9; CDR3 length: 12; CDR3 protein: ASSLKEGRETQY
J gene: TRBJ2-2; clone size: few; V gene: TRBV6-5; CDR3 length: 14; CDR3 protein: ASRVTSGTTAGELF
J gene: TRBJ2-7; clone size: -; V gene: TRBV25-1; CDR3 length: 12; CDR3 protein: ASSEASGREVQY
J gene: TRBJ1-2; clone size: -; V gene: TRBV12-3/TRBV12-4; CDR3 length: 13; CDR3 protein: ASSLLGGRNYGYT
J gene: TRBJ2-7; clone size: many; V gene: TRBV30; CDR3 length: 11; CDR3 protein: AWRKAPGGEQY
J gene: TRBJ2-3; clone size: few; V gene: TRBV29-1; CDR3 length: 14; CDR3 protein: SVEDRIGMRADTQY
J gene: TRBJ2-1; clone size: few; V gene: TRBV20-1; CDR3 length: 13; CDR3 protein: SARPASGNYNEQF
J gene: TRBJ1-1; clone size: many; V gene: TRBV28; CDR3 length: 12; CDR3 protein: ASSPAGGHTEAF
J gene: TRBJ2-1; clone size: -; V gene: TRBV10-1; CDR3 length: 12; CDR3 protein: ASSGQGGMNEQF
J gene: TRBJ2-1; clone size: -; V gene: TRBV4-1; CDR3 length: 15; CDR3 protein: ASSPGMAGGTYNEQF
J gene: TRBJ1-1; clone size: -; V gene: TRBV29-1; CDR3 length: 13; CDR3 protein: SVRDRGALNTEAF
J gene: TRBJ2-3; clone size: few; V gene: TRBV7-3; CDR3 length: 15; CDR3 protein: ASSLGTSGRLGDTQY
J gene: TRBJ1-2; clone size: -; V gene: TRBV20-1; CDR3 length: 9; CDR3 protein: SGNTGNGYT
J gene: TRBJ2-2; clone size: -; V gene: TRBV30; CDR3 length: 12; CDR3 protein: AWAGTGRTGELF
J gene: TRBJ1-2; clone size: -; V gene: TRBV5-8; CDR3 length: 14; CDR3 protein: ASSLGTGMEWDGYT
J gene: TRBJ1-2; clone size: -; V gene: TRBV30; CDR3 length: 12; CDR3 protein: AWSSGSWNYGYT
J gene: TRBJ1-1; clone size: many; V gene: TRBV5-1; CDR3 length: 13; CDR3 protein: ASSWGDRGDTEAF
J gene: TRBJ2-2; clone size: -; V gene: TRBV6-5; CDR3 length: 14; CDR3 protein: ASSFLGEGAGGELF
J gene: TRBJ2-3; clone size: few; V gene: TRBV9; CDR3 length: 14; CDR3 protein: ASSVGSSGSADTQY
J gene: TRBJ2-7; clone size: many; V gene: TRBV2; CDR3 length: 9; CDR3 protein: ASGGLYEQY
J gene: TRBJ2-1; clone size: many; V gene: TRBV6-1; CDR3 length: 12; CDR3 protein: ASRTGQGRNEQF
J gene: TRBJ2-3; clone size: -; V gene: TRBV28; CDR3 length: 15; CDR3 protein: ASSFSGTGMPTDTQY
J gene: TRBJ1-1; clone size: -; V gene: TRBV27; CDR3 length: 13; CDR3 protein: ASMGQGLRNTEAF